This T cell receptor (beta chain) was sequenced in a study of beta chain features in type 1 diabetes. Germline V gene sequence: CDR1 SEHNR, CDR2 FQNEAQ (reference sequence). V lost 1 base to trimming and J lost 5 bases, with 0 bases between them. This CDR3 spans 12 amino acids. This clone was detected only a few times. Its antigen is unknown. In the same sample, other DNA sequences code for this CDR3. Expressed TCRB transcripts were sequenced after all isolated RNA was converted to cDNA. Here immunoSEQ multiplex PCR was the method, and the copy in TCRdb shows in-frame clones only, minus some. The data contain 500,000 to 800,000 clones, roughly 12% of them singletons. Study results and caveats: Moderate yet significant TCRB CDR3 shortening was seen in Type 1 diabetes patients in all four CD4+ subsets.

The chain joins TRBV7-9 to TRBJ1-6; D is unclear. This sequence was found in a man aged 30-40 years with type 1 diabetes. Sequencing input: naive CD4+ T cells from blood. CDR3 in amino acids: CASSLDNSPLHF. CDR3 DNA sequence: TGTGCCAGCAGCTTAGATAATTCACCCCTCCACTTT.